This T cell receptor (beta chain) originates from a study of early T cells in non-severe SARS-CoV-2 infection. At least ten counts were recorded for this clonotype. CDR1 and CDR2 (germline): MNHEY, SVGEGT. The CDR3 is 15 residues long. Trimming took 5 bases from V and 15 from J, leaving 25 bases between them. TCRdb re-called the 5' RACE reads through MiXCR, storing one row per CDR3 protein. The sample lists 25,000 to 35,000 distinct CDR3 sequences; around 6% were seen once. This clonotype originated in an adult who was a healthcare worker with PCR-confirmed SARS-CoV-2 infection or an uninfected control (not recorded which). J is TRBJ2-2 and V is TRBV6-2 or TRBV6-3, with D perhaps matching TRBD2 (6 bases). Sequenced material: whole blood, taken at baseline. CDR3 sequence reads: CASSLHNLGLERVFF. CDR3 DNA: TGTGCCAGCAGTCTACACAACCTAGGACTCGAGCGGGTGTTTTTT.